This T cell receptor beta chain was found in a study of early T cells in non-severe SARS-CoV-2 infection. Study context: Sequencing was performed on bulk RNA from unsorted whole blood, leaving chains unpaired. Notes on the study in general: Private and CD4 specificities were missed by VDJdb matching, which favored anti-spike CD8 responses.

As regards this clonotype: Antigen unknown.

Per the germline V gene, CDR1 is MNHEY and CDR2 is SVGEGT. Trimming removed 2 bases from V and 7 bases from J; junction bases left unmatched: 7. The CDR3 extends over 16 amino acids. Tagging with unique molecular identifiers was applied to individual cDNA molecules. TCRdb reanalysed the 5' RACE reads using MiXCR and keeps one entry per CDR3 protein. Of around 92,000 distinct CDR3 sequences in the sample, 9.5% to 12% were seen once. Sequenced: whole blood. The chain joins TRBV6-2 or TRBV6-3 to TRBJ2-2; 10 bases map to TRBD2. The sequence derives from an adult who was a healthcare worker with PCR-confirmed SARS-CoV-2 infection or an uninfected control (not recorded which). The DNA of the CDR3 is TGTGCCAGCAGTTACGGCCTAGCGGGAGTAGTCGGGGAGCTGTTTTTT. Amino acids: CASSYGLAGVVGELFF.